The 10 T cell receptor beta chains below all came from one sample that was sequenced in a study of CD8 T cells in Susac syndrome. The RNA, about 0.45 to 1 ug, was put through reverse transcription using random hexamers. TCRdb re-analysed the immunoSEQ multiplex PCR reads in MiXCR, keeping a single row per CDR3 protein. The sample comprises under 200,000 distinct CDR3 sequences, more than 85% of which are singletons, and around 0.085% rests with the top ten. Material for sequencing was CD4+ T cells from PBMCs. All receptors come from a human donor with Susac syndrome.

This sequence joins TRBV29-1 and TRBJ1-1; D call uncertain. The length of the CDR3 is 14 residues. V was pared by 4 bases and J by 1 base, with 13 bases between. In germline, CDR1 is SQVTM, CDR2 ANQGSEA. The DNA for the CDR3 is TGCAGCGTTGGCACAAGGCACTCGAACACTGAAGCTTTCTTT. Protein product: CSVGTRHSNTEAFF.

The chain couples TRBV7-8 to TRBJ2-7; no reliable D call. The V end lost 4 bases, the J end lost 0 bases, and 13 bases lay between the germline ends. Per the germline V gene, CDR1 is SGHVS and CDR2 is FQNEAQ. The CDR3 spans 15 residues. The CDR3 DNA reads as TGTGCCAGCAGCTCCACAACAGTGAACTCCTACGAGCAGTACTTC. Its translation is CASSSTTVNSYEQYF.

This chain joins TRBV6-5 and TRBJ2-7; a possible D gene is TRBD1 (6 bases). The V end was cut by 6 bases, the J end by 5 bases, with 14 bases between. There are 13 residues in the CDR3. The germline gives CDR1 MNHEY, CDR2 SVGAGI. DNA of the CDR3: TGTGCCAGCAGCCGGGGACACGAGGACGAGCAGTACTTC. As protein: CASSRGHEDEQYF.

The gene calls are TRBV20-1 and TRBJ2-1; 14 nucleotides line up with TRBD2. The CDR3 is made up of 17 amino acids. V trimming: 1 base; J trimming: 8 bases; junction bases outside the gene matches: 10. Looked up from germline, CDR1 is DFQATT and CDR2 is SNEGSKA (reference sequence). The CDR3 sequence: CSARGETGTSGSYEQFF. The CDR3 DNA is TGCAGTGCTAGAGGGGAAACCGGGACTAGCGGGAGCTATGAGCAGTTCTTC.

The chain joins TRBV30 to TRBJ2-7; possible D gene TRBD1, 5 bases. CDR1 and CDR2 from the germline V gene are GTSNPN and SVGIG (reference sequence). The CDR3 runs 15 residues. With 2 bases removed from V and 4 bases from J, the gap between germline ends came to 18 bases. The CDR3 is CAWSRPQDTSYEQYF. The CDR3 region has the DNA TGTGCCTGGAGTCGCCCCCAGGACACCTCTTACGAGCAGTACTTC. The full variable domain, rest sourced from reference TRBV30 and TRBJ2-7, is SQTIHQWPATLVQPVGSPLSLECTVEGTSNPNLYWYRQAAGRGLQLLFYSVGIGQISSEVPQNLSASRPQDRQFILSSKKLLLSDSGFYLCAWSRPQDTSYEQYFGPGTRLTVT.

The CDR3 DNA reads as TGTGCCAGCAGCCCTTGGACAGGGGTTCACAATGAGCAGTTCTTC. Its protein is CASSPWTGVHNEQFF. This chain links TRBV14 with TRBJ2-1; 9 bases match TRBD1. There are 15 residues in the CDR3. Germline V gives CDR1 SGHDN, CDR2 FVKESK. The V gene end was trimmed by 4 bases and the J gene end by 5 bases; junction bases not matched to a gene: 6.

The rearrangement uses TRBV7-2 and TRBJ1-2; D unclear. Looked up from germline, CDR1 is SGHTA and CDR2 is FQGNSA. V lost 1 base and J 0 bases, leaving 12 bases between the germline ends. This CDR3 has 16 amino acids. The CDR3 DNA reads as TGTGCCAGCAGCTTAGTTCCCCGGGGAGCTAACTATGGCTACACCTTC. Translation gives CASSLVPRGANYGYTF.

The chain has TRBV6-2 or TRBV6-3 and TRBJ2-1, with D possibly TRBD2 on 6 matching bases. This CDR3 has 12 amino acids. Germline CDR1 reads MNHEY; CDR2 reads SVGEGT. Deletions cut 4 bases from V and 8 bases from J, with 9 bases between. The CDR3 protein is CASSFSGYEQFF. Here the CDR3 DNA reads TGTGCCAGCAGTTTTAGCGGCTATGAGCAGTTCTTC.

This chain joins TRBV29-1 and TRBJ2-7; TRBD1 agrees at 8 bases. Per the germline V gene, CDR1 is SQVTM and CDR2 is ANQGSEA. The CDR3 is 13 amino acids. V was pared by 5 bases and J by 6 bases, with 9 bases of the junction left unmatched. The CDR3 loop reads CSVSSDRGAEQYF. For the CDR3, the DNA is TGCAGCGTTTCTTCAGACAGGGGAGCCGAGCAGTACTTC.

The chain carries TRBV20-1 and TRBJ1-1, with D perhaps TRBD1 (5 bases). CDR3 length: 14 amino acids. Per germline, CDR1 DFQATT and CDR2 SNEGSKA (reference sequence). Deletions cut 4 bases from V and 0 bases from J, with 12 bases between. The CDR3 protein is CSAKPGHMNTEAFF. In DNA form, the CDR3 reads TGCAGTGCTAAGCCAGGGCACATGAACACTGAAGCTTTCTTT.